The entry below gives a single TCR beta chain sequence along with its context. The CDR3 has 15 residues. Germline V gene sequence: CDR1 SGHNT, CDR2 YYREEE (reference sequence). The junction had 7 bases not matched to a gene; V was cut back by 4 bases and J by 2 bases. Some clones are missing from TCRdb's copy, which holds only in-frame ones; the method was immunoSEQ multiplex PCR. The table shows about 100,000 clones, with 87% occurring only once. This entry is derived from a study of blood T cell repertoires in COVID-19. This TCR came from a woman between 45 and 65 years old with COVID-19, enrolled during active disease. This chain links TRBV5-4 with TRBJ2-5; 8 bases map to TRBD1. The sample consisted of peripheral blood. This CDR3 reads CASSRTGTGQETQYF. For the CDR3, the DNA is TGTGCCAGCAGCCGAACCGGGACAGGACAAGAGACCCAGTACTTC.